A single sample is the source of the 9 T cell receptor beta chains below, sequenced in a study of shared T cell receptors in the human thymus. Clones were read by immunoSEQ multiplex PCR, and TCRdb kept only the in-frame ones, dropping some. The table includes approximately 730,000 clones, approximately 83% detected once. These data are also associated with another study on human thymus T cells.

The sequencing sample was made of thymocytes. These receptors were collected from a girl in the first two years of life with a congenital heart defect.

The J gene is TRBJ1-2, the V gene TRBV28; 9 positions match TRBD1. V lost 2 bases and J lost 7; bases outside the gene matches: 14. The CDR3 spans 17 residues. Germline V lookup: CDR1 MDHEN, CDR2 SYDVKM. Here the CDR3 DNA reads TGTGCCAGCAGTTTAACGAGGACAGGGGCCTCCCATTGTGGCTACACCTTC. Its translation is CASSLTRTGASHCGYTF.

The V call is TRBV28, the J call TRBJ1-1; D possibly corresponds to TRBD1 (6 bases). Germline CDR1 is MDHEN and CDR2 is SYDVKM. With 6 bases removed from V and 8 bases from J, the gap between germline ends came to 28 bases. CDR3 length: 17 amino acids. CDR3 protein: CASRTIRTGWSPFEAFF. The CDR3 DNA sequence: TGTGCCAGCAGAACTATACGAACAGGGTGGTCCCCTTTCGAAGCTTTCTTT.

The rearrangement joins TRBV19 to TRBJ1-2; TRBD1 is a possible D gene (6 bases). The V gene's germline CDR1 is LNHDA and CDR2 SQIVND (reference sequence). Trimming pared 8 bases from V and 5 bases from J, leaving 12 bases between. The CDR3 runs 12 residues. CDR3 in amino acids: CASSGVWYGYTF. CDR3 DNA sequence: TGTGCCAGTTCAGGGGTTTGGTATGGCTACACCTTC. The full variable domain, its missing parts supplied by reference TRBV19 and TRBJ1-2, is DGGITQSPKYLFRKEGQNVTLSCEQNLNHDAMYWYRQDPGQGLRLIYYSQIVNDFQKGDIAEGYSVSREKKESFPLTVTSAQKNPTAFYLCASSGVWYGYTFGSGTRLTVV.

Note on this clone: This same CDR3 is encoded by further DNA sequences in the sample. The rearrangement links TRBV25-1 to TRBJ2-5; 11 bases match TRBD2. CDR3 length: 16 residues. Looked up from germline, CDR1 is MGHDK and CDR2 is SYGVNS. The junction had 8 bases not matched to a gene; V was cut back by 3 bases and J by 5 bases. CDR3 amino acids: CASSEISGGAWETQYF. CDR3 sequence (DNA): TGTGCCAGCAGTGAGATTAGCGGGGGGGCCTGGGAGACCCAGTACTTC.

J is TRBJ2-3 and V is TRBV5-1, with a weak D call TRBD2 (6 bases). The CDR3 covers 16 residues. In germline, CDR1 is SGHRS, CDR2 YFSETQ. V was clipped by 4 bases and J by 1 base, with 16 bases between them. The CDR3 sequence: CASSEAGRKGTDTQYF. The DNA for the CDR3 is TGCGCCAGCAGCGAGGCAGGGAGGAAGGGCACAGATACGCAGTATTTT.

In this sample, this clone turned up a few times. The DNA of the CDR3 is TGTGCCAGCAGTTACTCTGGGGAGACCTCTGGAAACACCATATATTTT. This sequence encodes CASSYSGETSGNTIYF. The chain recombines TRBV6-5 with TRBJ1-3; no definite D call. Trimming stripped 0 bases from V and 0 bases from J, with 9 bases between. Germline V gives CDR1 MNHEY, CDR2 SVGAGI. This CDR3 spans 16 amino acids.

The chain recombines TRBV5-4 with TRBJ2-5; 8 bases are a match to TRBD2. The CDR3 is 14 residues long. The junction had 2 bases not matched to a gene; V was cut back by 0 bases and J by 4 bases. Germline V CDR1 and CDR2: SGHNT, YYREEE (reference sequence). The chain's CDR3 is CASSLAGGAETQYF. The CDR3 DNA sequence: TGTGCCAGCAGCTTGGCGGGGGGGGCAGAGACCCAGTACTTC.

The chain joins TRBV28 to TRBJ2-5, with 12 bases aligning to TRBD2. Germline V lookup: CDR1 MDHEN, CDR2 SYDVKM. J was trimmed by 5 bases and V by 6 bases; bases with no gene match: 7. The CDR3 totals 15 residues. This chain's CDR3 is CASSSSGGAGETQYF. In DNA, the CDR3 is TGTGCCAGCAGCTCTAGCGGGGGGGCGGGCGAGACCCAGTACTTC.

This chain links TRBV6-5 with TRBJ1-2; no clear D. This CDR3 spans 15 amino acids. Germline CDR1 reads MNHEY; CDR2 reads SVGAGI. Trimming removed 6 bases at V and 3 bases at J, with 17 bases between. The CDR3 bases are TGTGCCAGCAGGACATTTTTTACCGGGGACTATGGCTACACCTTC. Translation: CASRTFFTGDYGYTF.